Listed below are T cell receptor beta chains from one sample, sequenced in a study of T-cell reconstitution after alpha-beta-depleted transplantation in children. TCRdb analysed the PCR reads with MiXCR anew, one entry per CDR3 protein. The sample records about 870,000 distinct CDR3 sequences, approximately 15% being singletons. The sample was PBMCs, mostly from graft donor cells, taken 360 days after TCRalphabeta/CD19-depleted stem cell transplant. The receptors derive from a male patient under 18 who had a stem cell transplant for acute lymphoblastic leukemia, so the T cells may come from the graft donor. Both conserved end residues are part of each CDR3. The D gene is left open where the match is weak. Size is omitted from some rows. Given values are once, few, many or a class for expanded clones.

size	V	D	J	DNA	CDR3
many	TRBV29-1	NA	TRBJ2-7	TGCAGCGTGGGGACACGTGATTCCTACGAGCAGTACTTC	CSVGTRDSYEQYF
few	TRBV10-3	TRBD2	TRBJ2-7	TGTGCCATCGACGGGACTAGCGGATACGAGCAGTACTTC	CAIDGTSGYEQYF
many	TRBV9	TRBD1	TRBJ2-1	TGTGCCAGCAGCGTAGTTCCAGGGACAGGGGGCCTTACCTACAATGAGCAGTTCTTC	CASSVVPGTGGLTYNEQFF
NA	TRBV10-3	NA	TRBJ2-1	TGTGCCATCTCAGTGGGGGCCAGGGTTAATGAGCAGTTCTTC	CAISVGARVNEQFF
few	TRBV7-9	TRBD1	TRBJ2-7	TGTGCCAGCAGTTTTTCCGGGACAGGGGGAAACGAGCAGTACTTC	CASSFSGTGGNEQYF
few	TRBV20-1	NA	TRBJ2-2	TGCAGTGCTAGAAAGTCCGCGAGCTCCGGGGAGCTGTTTTTT	CSARKSASSGELFF
NA	TRBV20-1	NA	TRBJ2-2	TGCAGTGCCCCCCCCCAGCGGCACACCGGGGAGCTGTTTTTT	CSAPPQRHTGELFF
NA	TRBV12-5	NA	TRBJ2-7	TGTGCTAGCTCGGACGGATATGGCTACGAGCAGTACTTC	CASSDGYGYEQYF
few	TRBV20-1	NA	TRBJ2-2	TGCAGTGCAACCGGAACAGCGAACACCGGGGAGCTGTTTTTT	CSATGTANTGELFF
NA	TRBV27	TRBD2	TRBJ2-7	TGTGCCAGCAGGCTATCTAGCGGAGAGCTCTACGAGCAGTACTTC	CASRLSSGELYEQYF
NA	TRBV15	NA	TRBJ2-7	TGTGCCACCAGCAGAGATGCCAGAAGCTCCTACGAGCAGTACTTC	CATSRDARSSYEQYF
many	TRBV12-3/TRBV12-4	TRBD2	TRBJ2-2	TGTGCCAGCAGTCTACCTCTAGCGGGAGGATTCGGGGAGCTGTTTTTT	CASSLPLAGGFGELFF
many	TRBV12-5	NA	TRBJ2-7	TGTGCTAGTGGTTTGACCCCCGGGGAGCAGTACTTC	CASGLTPGEQYF
few	TRBV7-9	TRBD1	TRBJ2-7	TGTGCCAGCAGCTTACAGGACAGGGACGACTACGAGCAGTACTTC	CASSLQDRDDYEQYF
NA	TRBV7-3	NA	TRBJ2-5	TGTGCCAGCAGCTTAACAGGGAATGGGGAGACCCAGTACTTC	CASSLTGNGETQYF
few	TRBV20-1	TRBD1	TRBJ1-1	TGCAGTGCCGGGGACAGAGCTAACACTGAAGCTTTCTTT	CSAGDRANTEAFF
NA	TRBV7-9	NA	TRBJ2-2	TGTGCAGGATCCACCGGGGAGCTGTTTTTT	CAGSTGELFF
many	TRBV18	TRBD1	TRBJ2-3	TGTGCCAGCTCACCAACAGGGGCGAGCACAGATACGCAGTATTTT	CASSPTGASTDTQYF
few	TRBV5-1	NA	TRBJ2-7	TGCGCCAGCAGCTTGGAACGTTGGCGGGCCCCCTACGAGCAGTACTTC	CASSLERWRAPYEQYF
few	TRBV11-2	TRBD2	TRBJ2-3	TGTGCCAGCAGCTACGAGAGTAGCGGGCACTACACAGATACGCAGTATTTT	CASSYESSGHYTDTQYF
NA	TRBV9	NA	TRBJ2-1	TGTGCCAGCAGCGTAGGAACCACAGGGCCTGGGATATACAATGAGCAGTTCTTC	CASSVGTTGPGIYNEQFF
many	TRBV15	NA	TRBJ2-2	TGTGCCACCAGCAGATTCTCCAGCGGGGAGCTGTTTTTT	CATSRFSSGELFF
once	TRBV5-1	NA	TRBJ1-2	TGCGCCAGCAGCTTCCATCCTACAGCGAACTATGGCTACACCTTC	CASSFHPTANYGYTF
few	TRBV2	NA	TRBJ1-2	TGTGCCAGACGGGACAAGAGGAACTATGGCTACACCTTC	CARRDKRNYGYTF
NA	TRBV3-1	NA	TRBJ2-5	TGTGCCAGCAGCCAAGATAGGGGACTGACGGAGACCCAGTACTTC	CASSQDRGLTETQYF
NA	TRBV5-1	TRBD2	TRBJ2-3	TGCGCCAGCAGCGGCGGACTAGCGGGAACTAGCACAGATACGCAGTATTTT	CASSGGLAGTSTDTQYF
NA	TRBV7-6	NA	TRBJ2-7	TGTGCCAGCAGCTTAAGGGTCATAAGGGACGAGCAGTACTTC	CASSLRVIRDEQYF
few	TRBV24-1	NA	TRBJ2-1	TGTGCCACCAGTGTCGGGGGAACCTACAATGAGCAGTTCTTC	CATSVGGTYNEQFF
few	TRBV29-1	NA	TRBJ1-1	TGCAGCGTTGAGTATTGGAGGGGCGCGGAGAACACTGAAGCTTTCTTT	CSVEYWRGAENTEAFF
NA	TRBV2	TRBD2	TRBJ2-5	TGTGCCAGCACCCTTCAGGGCGGGGGAGAGACCCAGTACTTC	CASTLQGGGETQYF
NA	TRBV12-3/TRBV12-4	NA	TRBJ1-5	TGTGCCAGCAGCCTTAGGACTGGGACCTCTCAGCCCCAGCATTTT	CASSLRTGTSQPQHF
NA	TRBV11-2	TRBD1	TRBJ2-1	TGTGCCAGCAGCTCCTTTAAAGGGGACAGGGGAAGGAATGAGCAGTTCTTC	CASSSFKGDRGRNEQFF
NA	TRBV7-9	NA	TRBJ2-1	TGTGCCAGCAGCTCCCGGGACCCGCGGGTCAATGAGCAGTTCTTC	CASSSRDPRVNEQFF
NA	TRBV5-1	NA	TRBJ2-7	TGCGCCAGCAGCCAGCTCTGGACAGAGCTTTACGAGCAGTACTTC	CASSQLWTELYEQYF
NA	TRBV7-2	NA	TRBJ2-2	TGTGCCAGCAGCTTAGCGACAGCCACCGGGGAGCTGTTTTTT	CASSLATATGELFF
NA	TRBV11-1	TRBD1	TRBJ2-1	TGTGCCAGCAGCTTAGGAGTCTACCGGGACAGGGTTATAAATGAGCAGTTCTTC	CASSLGVYRDRVINEQFF
few	TRBV5-1	NA	TRBJ1-1	TGCGCCAGCAGCCGAGTGGGGAACACTGAAGCTTTCTTT	CASSRVGNTEAFF
NA	TRBV7-8	NA	TRBJ2-5	TGTGCCAGCAGCTCCCTGCCGGGAAAAGAGACCCAGTACTTC	CASSSLPGKETQYF
NA	TRBV29-1	NA	TRBJ1-1	TGCAGCGTCCAGAGTATGAACACTGAAGCTTTCTTT	CSVQSMNTEAFF
NA	TRBV5-1	TRBD1	TRBJ2-7	TGCGCCAGCAGCTCACAACCGGGACAGGGATACTACGAGCAGTACTTC	CASSSQPGQGYYEQYF
few	TRBV29-1	TRBD2	TRBJ2-7	TGCAGCGTTCTAGCGGGGTCTCACTACGAGCAGTACTTC	CSVLAGSHYEQYF
few	TRBV20-1	NA	TRBJ2-1	TGCAGTGCAAGACAGGACTACCTGGGGTACAATGAGCAGTTCTTC	CSARQDYLGYNEQFF
NA	TRBV2	TRBD1	TRBJ2-3	TGTGCCAGCCCCCGGGACAGGGGATCAGATACGCAGTATTTT	CASPRDRGSDTQYF
NA	TRBV9	NA	TRBJ2-5	TGTGCCAGCAGCGTAGCCAGGCAGGGCTGGGGAGAGACCCAGTACTTC	CASSVARQGWGETQYF
NA	TRBV20-1	TRBD2	TRBJ2-7	TGCAGTGCCACGTCCCGGACTAGCGGGAACTCCTACGAGCAGTACTTC	CSATSRTSGNSYEQYF
NA	TRBV5-1	NA	TRBJ2-5	TGCGCCAGCAGCTTCTCTAGTGGAGTGACGGCAGAGACCCAGTACTTC	CASSFSSGVTAETQYF
NA	TRBV5-1	NA	TRBJ2-1	TGCGCCAGCAGCTTGGAAACTACTCCCTACAATGAGCAGTTCTTC	CASSLETTPYNEQFF
many	TRBV5-8	NA	TRBJ2-4	TGTGCCAGCAGCTTGACTAGTGTTGTCAAAAACATTCAGTACTTC	CASSLTSVVKNIQYF